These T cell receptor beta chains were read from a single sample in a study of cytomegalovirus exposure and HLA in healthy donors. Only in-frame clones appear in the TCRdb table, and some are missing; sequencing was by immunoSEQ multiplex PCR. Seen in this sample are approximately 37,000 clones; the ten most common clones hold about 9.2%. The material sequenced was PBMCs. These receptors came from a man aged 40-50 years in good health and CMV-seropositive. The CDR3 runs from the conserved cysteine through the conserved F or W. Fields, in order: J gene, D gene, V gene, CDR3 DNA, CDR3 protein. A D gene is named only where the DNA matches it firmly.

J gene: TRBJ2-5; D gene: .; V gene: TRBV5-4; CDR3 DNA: TGTGCCAGCAGCTTGGTTAGCGGCAACCAAGAGACCCAGTACTTC; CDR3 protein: CASSLVSGNQETQYF
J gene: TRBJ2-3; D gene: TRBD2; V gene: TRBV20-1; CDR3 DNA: TGCAGTGCTACAAGCGGGGGGCCGCAGTATTTT; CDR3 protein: CSATSGGPQYF
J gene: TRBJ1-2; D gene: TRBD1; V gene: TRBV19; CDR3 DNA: TGTGCCAGTACCTCGAGGGGGCGGAGGTATGGCTACACCTTC; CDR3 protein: CASTSRGRRYGYTF
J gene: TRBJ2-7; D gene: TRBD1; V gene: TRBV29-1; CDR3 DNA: TGCAGCGTTCTCCGGGACAGGGTGGACGAGCAGTACTTC; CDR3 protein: CSVLRDRVDEQYF
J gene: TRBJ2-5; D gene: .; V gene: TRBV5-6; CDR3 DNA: TGTGCCAGCAGCTCTGAACCGGGAAGGCAGTACTTC; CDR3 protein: CASSSEPGRQYF
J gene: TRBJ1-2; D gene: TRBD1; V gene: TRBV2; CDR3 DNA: TGTGCCAGCAGTGAACTGGGACAGGGGTATGGCTACACCTTC; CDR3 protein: CASSELGQGYGYTF
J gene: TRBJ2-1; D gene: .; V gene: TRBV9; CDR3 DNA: TGTGCCAGCAGCGTCGGGAGTTGGTCCTACAATGAGCAGTTCTTC; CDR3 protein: CASSVGSWSYNEQFF
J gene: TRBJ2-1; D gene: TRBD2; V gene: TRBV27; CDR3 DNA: TGTGCCAGCAGTCTGGGACTAGCGGGAGGTAATGAGCAGTTCTTC; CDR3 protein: CASSLGLAGGNEQFF
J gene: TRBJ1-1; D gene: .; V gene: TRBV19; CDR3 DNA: TGTGCCAGTTCGGACAGCATGAACACTGAAGCTTTCTTT; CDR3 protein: CASSDSMNTEAFF
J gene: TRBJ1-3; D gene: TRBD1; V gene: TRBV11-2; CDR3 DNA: TGTGCCAGCAGCTTAGGACAGGGGGCGCGACCTGGAAACACCATATATTTT; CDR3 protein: CASSLGQGARPGNTIYF
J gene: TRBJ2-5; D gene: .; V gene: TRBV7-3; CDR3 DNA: TGTGCCAGCAGCTTAAAGCGGGTCCCTAAAGAGACCCAGTACTTC; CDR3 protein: CASSLKRVPKETQYF
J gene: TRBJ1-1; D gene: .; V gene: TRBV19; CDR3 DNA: TGTGCCAGTAGTCCAGGGGTGCTGAACACTGAAGCTTTCTTT; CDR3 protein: CASSPGVLNTEAFF
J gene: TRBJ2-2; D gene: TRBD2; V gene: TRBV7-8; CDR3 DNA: TGTGCCAGCAGCACAGAACCCGGGACTAGAGTTGCCGGGGAGCTGTTTTTT; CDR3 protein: CASSTEPGTRVAGELFF
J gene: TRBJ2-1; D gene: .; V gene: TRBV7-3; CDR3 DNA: TGTGCCAGCAGCTTAGCCCTATACAATGAGCAGTTCTTC; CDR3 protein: CASSLALYNEQFF
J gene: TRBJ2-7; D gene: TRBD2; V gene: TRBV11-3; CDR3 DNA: TGTGCCAGCACCCGGCGGGGGGGCTACGAGCAGTACTTC; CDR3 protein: CASTRRGGYEQYF
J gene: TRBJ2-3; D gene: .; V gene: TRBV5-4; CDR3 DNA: TGTGCCAGCAGCTTGGCCGGGGGAGATACGCAGTATTTT; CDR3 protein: CASSLAGGDTQYF
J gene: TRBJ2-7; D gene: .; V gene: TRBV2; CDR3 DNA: TGTGCCAGCAGTGAAGTGAGGGGGGAGCAGTACTTC; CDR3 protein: CASSEVRGEQYF
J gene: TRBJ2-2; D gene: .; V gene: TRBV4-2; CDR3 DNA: TGTGCCAGCAGCCAGGGAAAGGGGGCCGGGGAGCTGTTTTTT; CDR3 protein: CASSQGKGAGELFF
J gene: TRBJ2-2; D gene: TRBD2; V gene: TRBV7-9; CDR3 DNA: TGTGCCAGCAGCCGGACTAGCGGGAGATCAACCGGGGAGCTGTTTTTT; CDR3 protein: CASSRTSGRSTGELFF
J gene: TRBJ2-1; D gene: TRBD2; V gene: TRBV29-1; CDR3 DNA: TGCAGCGTTGGCAGCGGGAGGGGGAATGAGCAGTTCTTC; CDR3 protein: CSVGSGRGNEQFF
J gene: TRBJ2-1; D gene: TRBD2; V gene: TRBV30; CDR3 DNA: TGTGCCTGGACTAGCGGGTTGGGCTCCTACAATGAGCAGTTCTTC; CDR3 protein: CAWTSGLGSYNEQFF
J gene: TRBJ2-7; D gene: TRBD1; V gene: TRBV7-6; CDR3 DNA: TGTGCCAGCAGTCTGGACAGGGGGCCCTCCTACGAGCAGTACTTC; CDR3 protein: CASSLDRGPSYEQYF
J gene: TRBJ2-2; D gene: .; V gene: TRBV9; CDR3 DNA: TGTGCCAGCAGCGTAGGATGGAGAGACGGGGAGCTGTTTTTT; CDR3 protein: CASSVGWRDGELFF
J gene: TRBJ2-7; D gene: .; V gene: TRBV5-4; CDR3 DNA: TGTGCCAGCAGCCCGGGGGGCGGGACCTACGAGCAGTACTTC; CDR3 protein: CASSPGGGTYEQYF
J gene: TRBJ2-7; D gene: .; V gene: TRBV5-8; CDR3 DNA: TGTGCCAGCAGCTTGGCAGCAGGGGTTGTCGAGCAGTACTTC; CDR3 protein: CASSLAAGVVEQYF
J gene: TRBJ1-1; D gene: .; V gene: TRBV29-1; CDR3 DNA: TGCAGCGTTGAGCGGAGCGGACGGCACACTGAAGCTTTCTTT; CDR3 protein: CSVERSGRHTEAFF
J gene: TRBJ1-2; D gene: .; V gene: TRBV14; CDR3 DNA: TGTGTCAGCAGCCAAGATACGGTAAACCAGGGATATGGCTACACCTTC; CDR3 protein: CVSSQDTVNQGYGYTF
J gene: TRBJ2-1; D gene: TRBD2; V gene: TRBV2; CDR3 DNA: TGTGCCAGCAGTGGGGCACTAGCGGCGTCCTACAATGAGCAGTTCTTC; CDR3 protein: CASSGALAASYNEQFF
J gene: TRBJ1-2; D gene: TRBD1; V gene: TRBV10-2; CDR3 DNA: TGCGCCAGCCAGGGGGATTATGGCTACACCTTC; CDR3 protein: CASQGDYGYTF
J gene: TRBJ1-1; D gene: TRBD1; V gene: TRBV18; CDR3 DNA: TGTGCCAGCTCAAGCACAGGGGACGGTGAAGCTTTCTTT; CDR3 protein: CASSSTGDGEAFF
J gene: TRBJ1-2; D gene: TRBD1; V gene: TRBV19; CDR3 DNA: TGTGCCAGTAGTATATCCCCGGGACAGGGGTATGGCTACACCTTC; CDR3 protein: CASSISPGQGYGYTF
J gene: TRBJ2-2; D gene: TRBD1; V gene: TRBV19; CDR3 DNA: TGTGCCAGTAGCCTCGGACAGGGGGTCGGGGAGCTGTTTTTT; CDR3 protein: CASSLGQGVGELFF
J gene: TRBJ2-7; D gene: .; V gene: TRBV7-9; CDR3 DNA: TGTGCCAGCAGCGCCTCGGCCTTGGGGGGCGAGCAGTACTTC; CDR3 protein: CASSASALGGEQYF
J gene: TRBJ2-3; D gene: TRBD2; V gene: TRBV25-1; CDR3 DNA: TGTGCCAGCAGTCCGGACATAGCGGGAGGTTCAGATACGCAGTATTTT; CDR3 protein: CASSPDIAGGSDTQYF
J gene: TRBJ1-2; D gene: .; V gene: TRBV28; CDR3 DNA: TGTGCCAGCAGTATACAGGATAACTATGGCTACACCTTC; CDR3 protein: CASSIQDNYGYTF
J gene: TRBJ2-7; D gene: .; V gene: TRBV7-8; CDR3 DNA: TGTGCCAGCAGCTTAGTGGCCCGTCTCGGGGAGCAGTACTTC; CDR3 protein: CASSLVARLGEQYF
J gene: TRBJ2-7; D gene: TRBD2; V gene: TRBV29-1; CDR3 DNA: TGCAGCGTTGATGGGTTGGCTAGCGGGAGTGGCGAGCAGTACTTC; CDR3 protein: CSVDGLASGSGEQYF
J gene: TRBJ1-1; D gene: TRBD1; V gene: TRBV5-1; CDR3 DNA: TGCGCCAGCAGCCCCGCCGGGACAGGGGGCACTGAAGCTTTCTTT; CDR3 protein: CASSPAGTGGTEAFF
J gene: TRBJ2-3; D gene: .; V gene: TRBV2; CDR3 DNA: TGTGCCAGCAGTGAAGTCACTAGAAGCACAGATACGCAGTATTTT; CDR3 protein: CASSEVTRSTDTQYF
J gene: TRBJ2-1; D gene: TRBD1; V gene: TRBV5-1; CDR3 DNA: TGCGCCAGCAGCTTGGGACAGGGGGGTGTTGCTGAGCAGTTCTTC; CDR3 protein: CASSLGQGGVAEQFF
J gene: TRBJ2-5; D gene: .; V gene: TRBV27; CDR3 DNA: TGTGCCAGCAGTTACAAACCCCGGGGGGAGACCCAGTACTTC; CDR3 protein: CASSYKPRGETQYF
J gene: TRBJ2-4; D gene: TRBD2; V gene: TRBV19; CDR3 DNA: TGTGCCAGTAGTAAACTAGCGGGAGGGGGTAACATTCAGTACTTC; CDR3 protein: CASSKLAGGGNIQYF
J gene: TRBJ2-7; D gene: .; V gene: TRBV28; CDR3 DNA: TGTGCCAGCAGCGACACTAGGTTCGCCGAGCAGTACTTC; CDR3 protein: CASSDTRFAEQYF
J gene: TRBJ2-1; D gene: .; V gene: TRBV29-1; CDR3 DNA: TGCAGCGTTGCCCCCGGACAGATATCCTACAATGAGCAGTTCTTC; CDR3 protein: CSVAPGQISYNEQFF
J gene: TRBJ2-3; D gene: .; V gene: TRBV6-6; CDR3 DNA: TGTGCCAGCACCAGACAGGATACAGATACGCAGTATTTT; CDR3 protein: CASTRQDTDTQYF
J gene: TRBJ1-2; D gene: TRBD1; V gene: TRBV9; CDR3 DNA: TGTGCCAGCAGCGTAGGTTGGGGACAGAGAAACTATGGCTACACCTTC; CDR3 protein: CASSVGWGQRNYGYTF
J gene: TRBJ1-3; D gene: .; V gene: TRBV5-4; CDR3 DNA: TGTGCCAGCAGCTTGGGGAACCAGGGGAACACCATATATTTT; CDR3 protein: CASSLGNQGNTIYF
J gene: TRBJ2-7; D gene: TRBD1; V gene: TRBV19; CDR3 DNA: TGTGCCAGTAGCCGGGGACAGGGGGCCTACGAGCAGTACTTC; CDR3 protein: CASSRGQGAYEQYF
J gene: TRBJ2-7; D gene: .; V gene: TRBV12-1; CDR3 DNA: TGTGCCAGCAGCTGCAGGGGCTCCTACGAGCAGTACTTC; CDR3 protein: CASSCRGSYEQYF
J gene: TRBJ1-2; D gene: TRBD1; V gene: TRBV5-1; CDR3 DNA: TGCGCCAGCAGCTTGGAGGGGACAGGGCCACACTATGGCTACACCTTC; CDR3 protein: CASSLEGTGPHYGYTF
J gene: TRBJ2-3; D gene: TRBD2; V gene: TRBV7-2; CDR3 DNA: TGTGCCAGCAGCCGTGAGCGGGAGGGTGCAGATACGCAGTATTTT; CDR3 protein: CASSREREGADTQYF
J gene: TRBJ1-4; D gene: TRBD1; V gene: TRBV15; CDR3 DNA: TGTGCCACCAGCACTACGGACAGGAATGAAAAACTGTTTTTT; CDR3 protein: CATSTTDRNEKLFF